Presented here are 31 T cell receptor beta chains from one specimen sequenced in a study of blood T cell repertoires in COVID-19. The protocol was immunoSEQ multiplex PCR, while the TCRdb copy is restricted to in-frame clones and leaves out a portion. The table includes approximately 280,000 clones, 89% detected once. The sequencing input was peripheral blood. These receptors originate from a woman aged 60-75 years with acute or convalescent COVID-19.

The DNA for the CDR3 is TGTGCCAGCAGCTTATGGCAGGGCCTTAATGAAAAACTGTTTTTT. Its protein is CASSLWQGLNEKLFF. The chain couples TRBV5-6 to TRBJ1-4; the D gene is possibly TRBD1 (5 bases). The CDR3 sequence is 15 residues long. Germline lookup yields CDR1 SGHDT and CDR2 YYEEEE. Deletions cut 2 bases from V and 4 bases from J, with 12 bases between.

This rearrangement joins TRBV28 to TRBJ2-4, with 11 bases that match TRBD1. V was clipped by 7 bases and J by 9 bases; unmatched bases: 14. Germline V gene sequence: CDR1 MDHEN, CDR2 SYDVKM. The CDR3 sequence is 16 residues long. The CDR3 DNA reads as TGTGCCAGCACCTCGGGGACAGGGGGGTCCGGGACCATTCAGTACTTC. Translating it yields CASTSGTGGSGTIQYF.

J is TRBJ1-1 and V is TRBV15; D possibly corresponds to TRBD1 (5 bases). Germline CDR1 and CDR2: LNHNV and YYDKDF (reference sequence). V was clipped by 2 bases and J by 3 bases, with 10 bases between them. The CDR3 contains 14 residues. The CDR3, as DNA: TGTGCCACCAGCAGAAAGGGCAGGGACACTGAAGCTTTCTTT. Protein product: CATSRKGRDTEAFF.

The chain joins TRBV7-3 to TRBJ2-7, with 11 positions matching TRBD2. J gave up 2 bases and V 5 bases, and 5 bases lay outside the gene matches. There are 15 residues in the CDR3. CDR1 and CDR2 from the germline V gene are SGHTA and FQGTGA. The CDR3 nucleotides are TGTGCCAGCAGCACTAGCGGGGGATACACCTACGAGCAGTACTTC. Protein sequence: CASSTSGGYTYEQYF.

The chain joins TRBV5-6 to TRBJ2-5; D remains ambiguous. The V gene lost 3 bases and the J gene lost 7 bases, with 13 bases spanning the gap. The germline CDR1 and CDR2 sequences are SGHDT and YYEEEE. The CDR3 runs to 13 residues. The CDR3 loop reads CASSSPRVGTQYF. CDR3 in DNA: TGTGCCAGCAGCTCCCCCCGGGTAGGGACCCAGTACTTC.

The rearrangement links TRBV16 to TRBJ1-2; unclear D gene. CDR1 and CDR2 (germline): KGHSY, FQNENV. Trimming pared 0 bases from V and 8 bases from J, leaving 10 bases between. The CDR3 length is 13 residues. This CDR3 reads CASSQSYGGGYTF. The CDR3 DNA is TGTGCCAGCAGCCAATCGTATGGTGGCGGCTACACCTTC.

This chain links TRBV5-1 with TRBJ2-7; 11 bases align to TRBD2. Germline CDR1 reads SGHRS; CDR2 reads YFSETQ. V was clipped by 0 bases and J by 5 bases; unmatched bases: 4. The CDR3 consists of 15 residues. CDR3 nucleotide sequence: TGCGCCAGCAGCTTGGTAGCGGGAGGGGTGGACGAGCAGTACTTC. Protein product: CASSLVAGGVDEQYF.

This chain connects TRBV6-6 to TRBJ2-7, with 9 bases lining up with TRBD2. CDR3 size: 17 residues. Germline assignment: CDR1 MNHNY and CDR2 SVGAGI (reference sequence). The ends lost 5 bases at V and 2 bases at J; junction bases unmatched: 13. In nucleotides, the CDR3 is TGTGCCAGCAGTCGGGGGGCTAGCGGGACGATCGCCTACGAGCAGTACTTC. It is translated as CASSRGASGTIAYEQYF.

V and J are TRBV12-3 or TRBV12-4 and TRBJ1-1; D might be TRBD1 (5 bases). Trimming removed 7 bases from V and 1 base from J, with 10 bases in between. The CDR3 consists of 13 residues. The CDR3, as DNA: TGTGCCAGCACCAAAGGGGCGAACACTGAAGCTTTCTTT. Translation: CASTKGANTEAFF.

This sequence joins TRBV7-2 and TRBJ2-7, with D tentatively TRBD2 (5 bases). The germline V and J ends were trimmed by 5 bases and 6 bases, with 14 bases remaining between them. CDR1 SGHTA and CDR2 FQGNSA come from the germline V gene. The CDR3 contains 13 residues. CDR3 DNA: TGTGCCAGCAGCCCCGGTATGGCGGGCGAGCAGTACTTC. This sequence encodes CASSPGMAGEQYF.

This clone appeared once. The rearrangement links TRBV21-1 to TRBJ1-1; the DNA was not compared with TRBD1, the D call given in the table. TRBV21-1 is reported as a pseudogene. CDR3 size: 15 residues. For the CDR3, the DNA is TGTGCCAGCAGCAAAGTAAGAAGACGGGACAAGGGAGCTTTCTTT. Encoded protein: CASSKVRRRDKGAFF.

V usage is TRBV7-2 and J usage is TRBJ1-6; tentatively, D is TRBD1 (6 bases). The CDR3 has 12 amino acids. Per germline, CDR1 SGHTA and CDR2 FQGNSA. V lost 5 bases to trimming and J lost 12 bases, with 11 bases between them. CDR3 amino acids: CASSHQGRPLHF. As DNA, the CDR3 is TGTGCCAGCAGCCACCAGGGGCGACCCCTCCACTTT.

The table lists this clone with a count of one. This chain links TRBV7-9 with TRBJ2-5; TRBD2 matches 9 bases. Trimming took 3 bases from V and 3 from J; bases not matched to a gene: 8. CDR1 SEHNR and CDR2 FQNEAQ come from the germline V gene (reference sequence). The CDR3 consists of 16 residues. CDR3 in amino acids: CASSFGSLAGKETQYF. DNA of the CDR3: TGTGCCAGCAGCTTCGGATCCCTAGCGGGAAAAGAGACCCAGTACTTC.

This clone has only one observation. V and J are TRBV30 and TRBJ2-3; D unclear. The CDR3 loop spans 11 amino acids. From germline, CDR1 is GTSNPN and CDR2 SVGIG (reference sequence). Trimming removed 3 bases at V and 6 bases at J, with 7 bases between. CDR3 nucleotide sequence: TGTGCCTGGAGCTACCTGGATACGCAGTATTTT. The encoded protein is CAWSYLDTQYF.

The chain employs TRBV5-6 and TRBJ1-2; weak D call: TRBD1 (6 bases). Trimming pared 2 bases from V and 6 bases from J, leaving 11 bases between. The CDR3 length is 13 residues. The germline gives CDR1 SGHDT, CDR2 YYEEEE. CDR3 DNA: TGTGCCAGCAGCTTAGACAGGTTGAATGGCTACACCTTC. Translated: CASSLDRLNGYTF.

The chain recombines TRBV7-8 with TRBJ2-3, with TRBD1 identical over 10 bases. Germline CDR1 and CDR2: SGHVS and FQNEAQ. Trimming removed 5 bases from V and 0 bases from J; junction bases left unmatched: 5. The CDR3 contains 16 residues. CDR3 coding DNA: TGTGCCAGCAGCCCGACAGGGGGCACTAGCACAGATACGCAGTATTTT. Protein: CASSPTGGTSTDTQYF.

The chain recombines TRBV29-1 with TRBJ1-2; 12 bases match TRBD1. The CDR3 is 14 amino acids. The V gene end was trimmed by 6 bases and the J gene end by 6 bases; junction bases not matched to a gene: 8. Germline V gene lookup returns CDR1 SQVTM and CDR2 ANQGSEA. CDR3 protein: CSVARDRGQDGYTF. CDR3 in DNA: TGCAGCGTCGCCCGGGACAGGGGGCAAGATGGCTACACCTTC.

The V gene is TRBV5-6, the J gene TRBJ2-1; 8 positions match TRBD1. The germline gives CDR1 SGHDT, CDR2 YYEEEE. Trimming at V came to 4 bases and at J to 2 bases, leaving 5 bases not matched to a gene. CDR3 length: 15 amino acids. CDR3 bases: TGTGCCAGCAGCCCTGGACAGGGTCCCTACAATGAGCAGTTCTTC. Translated, it gives CASSPGQGPYNEQFF.

The chain joins TRBV5-6 to TRBJ1-3; 7 nucleotides line up with TRBD1. The CDR3 totals 15 residues. Germline CDR1 SGHDT, CDR2 YYEEEE. Unmatched junction bases numbered 12, after V lost 7 bases and J lost 5 bases. DNA for the CDR3: TGTGCCAGCCACTGGGTCGGGACAGAGCGAAACACCATATATTTT. Its translation: CASHWVGTERNTIYF. Full variable domain (rest looked up from reference TRBV5-6 and TRBJ1-3): DAGVTQSPTHLIKTRGQQVTLRCSPKSGHDTVSWYQQALGQGPQFIFQYYEEEERQRGNFPDRFSGHQFPNYSSELNVNALLLGDSALYLCASHWVGTERNTIYFGEGSWLTVV.

V and J are TRBV18 and TRBJ2-3, with 10 bases identical to TRBD2. The germline CDR1 and CDR2 sequences are KGHSH and LQKENI. J was trimmed by 5 bases and V by 4 bases; bases with no gene match: 3. The CDR3 loop spans 14 amino acids. The CDR3 protein is CASSLGLAEDTQYF. CDR3 in DNA: TGTGCCAGCTCACTCGGACTAGCGGAAGATACGCAGTATTTT.

The chain couples TRBV27 to TRBJ2-1; TRBD1 might be the D (5 bases). Germline V gene lookup returns CDR1 MNHEY and CDR2 SMNVEV (reference sequence). V was shortened by 0 bases and J by 8 bases, with 8 bases between the two germline ends. This CDR3 region has 13 residues. CDR3 region: CASSLSSGYEQFF. The CDR3 DNA is TGTGCCAGCAGTTTATCGTCAGGGTATGAGCAGTTCTTC.

The chain employs TRBV19 and TRBJ1-4; TRBD1 matches 7 bases. Germline assignment: CDR1 LNHDA and CDR2 SQIVND (reference sequence). The CDR3 consists of 12 residues. V trimming: 8 bases; J trimming: 6 bases; junction bases outside the gene matches: 3. The CDR3 here is CASSGQYEKLFF. As DNA, the CDR3 is TGTGCCAGTTCGGGACAGTATGAAAAACTGTTTTTT.

CDR3 DNA sequence: TGTGCCACCAGCAGTGTGGGCCGCGGGGAGCAGTACTTC. It translates to CATSSVGRGEQYF. V usage is TRBV15 and J usage is TRBJ2-7; D may be TRBD2 (5 bases). The germline CDR1 and CDR2 sequences are LNHNV and YYDKDF (reference sequence). The V end was cut by 3 bases, the J end by 7 bases, with 13 bases between. The CDR3 contains 13 residues.

This chain connects TRBV12-3 or TRBV12-4 to TRBJ1-1; D is unresolved. V shed 8 bases and J shed 6 bases, with 16 bases lying between them. The CDR3 runs to 13 residues. CDR3 nucleotides: TGTGCCAGCTGCCTTCCGGGGTTCGCTGAAGCTTTCTTT. Protein: CASCLPGFAEAFF.

This clone was seen only once. Other nucleotide sequences from this sample produce the same CDR3. J is TRBJ1-5 and V is TRBV28; the D is unclear. Germline-derived CDR1 and CDR2 are MDHEN and SYDVKM. Trimming cost V 4 bases and J 0 bases, with 4 bases left between them. This CDR3 spans 13 amino acids. The CDR3 protein is CASSSSSNQPQHF. The CDR3 DNA is TGTGCCAGCAGTTCTTCTAGCAATCAGCCCCAGCATTTT.

The chain has TRBV4-3 and TRBJ2-7; D not resolved. The CDR3 spans 14 residues. Germline V CDR1 and CDR2: LGHNA, YSLEER. V was shortened by 0 bases and J by 3 bases, with 9 bases between the two germline ends. The DNA of the CDR3 is TGCGCCAGCAGCCAAGATGACTTCTTCTACGAGCAGTACTTC. Protein sequence: CASSQDDFFYEQYF.

The chain uses TRBV9 and TRBJ1-1; D remains ambiguous. Trimming pared 0 bases from V and 10 bases from J, leaving 13 bases between. This CDR3 spans 13 amino acids. Germline lookup yields CDR1 SGDLS and CDR2 YYNGEE. CDR3 sequence: CASSVAVAGVAFF. The CDR3 nucleotides are TGTGCCAGCAGCGTAGCGGTCGCGGGAGTAGCTTTCTTT.

The V gene is TRBV21-1, the J gene TRBJ1-5; the table's D gene call, TRBD1, was not cross checked with the DNA. TRBV21-1 is given as a pseudogene. The CDR3 totals 17 residues. CDR3 nucleotide sequence: TGTGCCAGCAGCAAAGAGGGACAGGGGGCGAAGAGTCAGCCCCAGCATTTT. The encoded protein is CASSKEGQGAKSQPQHF.

V usage is TRBV5-5 and J usage is TRBJ2-7; possible D gene TRBD1, 7 bases. Trimming took off 4 bases at V and 4 bases at J, with 18 bases between the two ends. Germline V gene sequence: CDR1 SGHKS, CDR2 YYEKEE (reference sequence). CDR3 length: 15 amino acids. The CDR3 nucleotides are TGTGCCAGCAGCGGGCCAGGGGCAGGGGGGTACGAGCAGTACTTC. Protein: CASSGPGAGGYEQYF.

The rearrangement joins TRBV4-3 to TRBJ2-3, with D possibly matching TRBD1 (6 bases). Germline V gene sequence: CDR1 LGHNA, CDR2 YSLEER. V was pared by 4 bases and J by 2 bases, with 19 bases between. CDR3 length: 17 amino acids. The CDR3 reads CASSPRSWTAYTDTQYF. The CDR3 nucleotides are TGCGCCAGCAGCCCCCGTAGTTGGACAGCCTACACAGATACGCAGTATTTT.

This clone was observed a single time. The V call is TRBV6-2 or TRBV6-3, the J call TRBJ1-2; TRBD1 might be the D (5 bases). Germline CDR1 and CDR2: MNHEY and SVGEGT. The CDR3 contains 17 residues. V was shortened by 5 bases and J by 4 bases, with 23 bases between the two germline ends. The CDR3 is CASSEDTASFTVYGYTF. The CDR3 bases are TGTGCCAGCAGTGAGGACACGGCCTCCTTTACGGTCTATGGCTACACCTTC.